This TCR beta chain stems from a study of T cells in tuberculosis. Overall study: This South African cohort compared adolescents with or without latent tuberculosis against adults with active tuberculosis. Study-level findings and limits: Samples were chosen by availability of cryopreserved specimens. Active tuberculosis patients had shorter CDR3-alpha; the beta difference was nonsignificant.

Tuberculin skin test and IGRA determined adolescents' latent tuberculosis status at entry. This clone showed up just once. The antigen is not known. Germline V gives CDR1 MNHEY, CDR2 SMNVEV (reference sequence). CDR3 length equals 14 residues. V shed 7 bases and J shed 6 bases, with 18 bases lying between them. Generated by immunoSEQ multiplex PCR, the TCRdb table keeps only in-frame clones and is missing some. Of over 20,000 clones listed, about 96% are singletons. The chain is built from TRBV27 and TRBJ1-2, with D maybe TRBD1 (6 bases). The receptor was derived from a donor aged 10 to 29 with latent tuberculosis or without tuberculosis infection. The sample comprised PBMCs. The CDR3 nucleotides read TGTGCCAGCACCCCCCGGGGGGCATCGGATGGCTACACCTTC. Translating gives CASTPRGASDGYTF.